A selection of T cell receptor beta chains follows, all from one sample in a study of T cell responses to AZD1222 COVID-19 vaccine. Some clones are missing from TCRdb's copy, which holds only in-frame ones; the method was immunoSEQ multiplex PCR. The sample includes about 130,000 clones, roughly 90% seen only once; the top ten take approximately 2.8%. Sequencing was performed on peripheral blood, taken on day 0 of AZD1222 vaccination. The receptors were gathered from an adult in good health. The CDR3 runs from the conserved cysteine through the conserved F or W. The D gene is left open where the match is weak. Clone size is not always given. Where it is, it says once, few, many or a class for expanded clones.

CDR3 protein: CASSDYYEQYF; CDR3 DNA: TGTGCCAGCTCAGACTACTACGAGCAGTACTTC; V gene: TRBV18; CDR3 length: 11; clone size: few; D gene: -; J gene: TRBJ2-7
CDR3 protein: CASSISGPGGYNEQFF; CDR3 DNA: TGTGCCAGTAGTATATCAGGGCCGGGGGGTTACAATGAGCAGTTCTTC; V gene: TRBV19; CDR3 length: 16; clone size: -; D gene: TRBD2; J gene: TRBJ2-1
CDR3 protein: CSGGQGANEQYF; CDR3 DNA: TGCAGCGGAGGACAGGGGGCAAACGAGCAGTACTTC; V gene: TRBV29-1; CDR3 length: 12; clone size: -; D gene: TRBD1; J gene: TRBJ2-7
CDR3 protein: CASSQVRDRVEKLFF; CDR3 DNA: TGTGCCAGCAGCCAAGTTAGGGACAGGGTCGAAAAACTGTTTTTT; V gene: TRBV3-1/TRBV3-2; CDR3 length: 15; clone size: -; D gene: TRBD1; J gene: TRBJ1-4
CDR3 protein: CASSLGVSSYEQYF; CDR3 DNA: TGTGCCAGCAGCTTGGGGGTCAGCTCCTACGAGCAGTACTTC; V gene: TRBV5-6; CDR3 length: 14; clone size: few; D gene: -; J gene: TRBJ2-7
CDR3 protein: CSVEVWGVYEQYF; CDR3 DNA: TGCAGCGTTGAGGTGTGGGGTGTTTACGAGCAGTACTTC; V gene: TRBV29-1; CDR3 length: 13; clone size: -; D gene: -; J gene: TRBJ2-7
CDR3 protein: CSVDRYAEQFF; CDR3 DNA: TGCAGCGTTGACCGCTATGCTGAGCAGTTCTTC; V gene: TRBV29-1; CDR3 length: 11; clone size: -; D gene: -; J gene: TRBJ2-1
CDR3 protein: CASSFSADLNNSPLHF; CDR3 DNA: TGTGCCAGCAGCTTTAGTGCGGACCTTAATAATTCACCCCTCCACTTT; V gene: TRBV7-6; CDR3 length: 16; clone size: -; D gene: -; J gene: TRBJ1-6
CDR3 protein: CASSVAGAGEQYF; CDR3 DNA: TGTGCCAGCAGTGTAGCGGGGGCCGGGGAGCAGTACTTC; V gene: TRBV9; CDR3 length: 13; clone size: -; D gene: TRBD2; J gene: TRBJ2-7
CDR3 protein: CASSQGQGDYGYTF; CDR3 DNA: TGTGCCAGCAGCCAAGGACAGGGAGACTATGGCTACACCTTC; V gene: TRBV7-6; CDR3 length: 14; clone size: -; D gene: TRBD1; J gene: TRBJ1-2
CDR3 protein: CASSTQGAGSYGYTF; CDR3 DNA: TGTGCCAGCAGCACACAGGGGGCTGGTAGCTATGGCTACACCTTC; V gene: TRBV5-4; CDR3 length: 15; clone size: -; D gene: TRBD1; J gene: TRBJ1-2
CDR3 protein: CASSEAAETQYF; CDR3 DNA: TGTGCCAGCAGTGAAGCGGCGGAGACCCAGTACTTC; V gene: TRBV2; CDR3 length: 12; clone size: -; D gene: -; J gene: TRBJ2-5
CDR3 protein: CASSETDQGNTIYF; CDR3 DNA: TGTGCCAGCAGCGAGACAGATCAGGGAAACACCATATATTTT; V gene: TRBV9; CDR3 length: 14; clone size: -; D gene: -; J gene: TRBJ1-3
CDR3 protein: CATGQGSNQPQHF; CDR3 DNA: TGTGCCACGGGACAGGGGAGCAATCAGCCCCAGCATTTT; V gene: TRBV24-1; CDR3 length: 13; clone size: -; D gene: TRBD1; J gene: TRBJ1-5
CDR3 protein: CASRLHPARSGTQYF; CDR3 DNA: TGTGCCAGCAGGCTCCACCCGGCTAGGAGCGGGACCCAGTACTTC; V gene: TRBV7-6; CDR3 length: 15; clone size: -; D gene: -; J gene: TRBJ2-5
CDR3 protein: CASSRYSATNEKLFF; CDR3 DNA: TGTGCCAGTAGTAGGTACAGTGCCACTAATGAAAAACTGTTTTTT; V gene: TRBV19; CDR3 length: 15; clone size: -; D gene: -; J gene: TRBJ1-4
CDR3 protein: CASSFSRRPEAFF; CDR3 DNA: TGTGCCAGCAGTTTCTCCCGACGGCCTGAAGCTTTCTTT; V gene: TRBV12-3/TRBV12-4; CDR3 length: 13; clone size: -; D gene: -; J gene: TRBJ1-1
CDR3 protein: CASSLIPTGELFF; CDR3 DNA: TGCGCCAGCAGCTTGATACCCACCGGGGAGCTGTTTTTT; V gene: TRBV5-1; CDR3 length: 13; clone size: -; D gene: -; J gene: TRBJ2-2
CDR3 protein: CASRDLSYEQYF; CDR3 DNA: TGTGCCAGCCGGGACCTGTCCTACGAGCAGTACTTC; V gene: TRBV30; CDR3 length: 12; clone size: once; D gene: -; J gene: TRBJ2-7
CDR3 protein: CASSSSRGLSTEAFF; CDR3 DNA: TGCGCCAGCAGCTCGAGCAGGGGGCTGAGCACTGAAGCTTTCTTT; V gene: TRBV5-1; CDR3 length: 15; clone size: -; D gene: TRBD1; J gene: TRBJ1-1
CDR3 protein: CASSQESWNTEAFF; CDR3 DNA: TGCGCCAGCAGCCAAGAAAGTTGGAACACTGAAGCTTTCTTT; V gene: TRBV4-1; CDR3 length: 14; clone size: -; D gene: -; J gene: TRBJ1-1
CDR3 protein: CASSFSAAFAEAFF; CDR3 DNA: TGTGCCAGCAGTTTTTCGGCGGCGTTCGCTGAAGCTTTCTTT; V gene: TRBV28; CDR3 length: 14; clone size: -; D gene: -; J gene: TRBJ1-1
CDR3 protein: CASSQDRGTFSGNTIYF; CDR3 DNA: TGTGCCAGCAGCCAAGACCGCGGGACATTCTCTGGAAACACCATATATTTT; V gene: TRBV3-1/TRBV3-2; CDR3 length: 17; clone size: -; D gene: -; J gene: TRBJ1-3
CDR3 protein: CASSLGRQGHTQETQYF; CDR3 DNA: TGTGCCAGCAGCTTAGGTCGGCAGGGCCACACCCAAGAGACCCAGTACTTC; V gene: TRBV11-2; CDR3 length: 17; clone size: -; D gene: -; J gene: TRBJ2-5
CDR3 protein: CATSDRSGRTDTQYF; CDR3 DNA: TGTGCCACCAGTGATCGTAGCGGGAGGACAGATACGCAGTATTTT; V gene: TRBV24-1; CDR3 length: 15; clone size: -; D gene: TRBD2; J gene: TRBJ2-3
CDR3 protein: CASSQGQVSAFF; CDR3 DNA: TGTGCCAGCAGCCAAGGACAAGTTTCAGCTTTCTTT; V gene: TRBV3-1/TRBV3-2; CDR3 length: 12; clone size: -; D gene: -; J gene: TRBJ1-1
CDR3 protein: CASSVAHGQGKAFF; CDR3 DNA: TGTGCCAGCAGCGTAGCCCACGGACAGGGGAAAGCTTTCTTT; V gene: TRBV9; CDR3 length: 14; clone size: -; D gene: TRBD1; J gene: TRBJ1-1
CDR3 protein: CASSSSGSSYNEQFF; CDR3 DNA: TGTGCCAGCAGTTCTAGCGGGAGCTCCTACAATGAGCAGTTCTTC; V gene: TRBV6-6; CDR3 length: 15; clone size: -; D gene: TRBD2; J gene: TRBJ2-1
CDR3 protein: CAVNRQGYGYTF; CDR3 DNA: TGTGCCGTGAACCGACAGGGCTATGGCTACACCTTC; V gene: TRBV6-6; CDR3 length: 12; clone size: -; D gene: TRBD1; J gene: TRBJ1-2
CDR3 protein: CASSQDRPGQGSTDTQYF; CDR3 DNA: TGCGCCAGCAGCCAAGATCGTCCGGGACAGGGAAGCACAGATACGCAGTATTTT; V gene: TRBV4-3; CDR3 length: 18; clone size: -; D gene: TRBD1; J gene: TRBJ2-3
CDR3 protein: CASSQDVRDTVKNTEAFF; CDR3 DNA: TGTGCCAGCAGCCAAGACGTACGGGACACCGTTAAGAACACTGAAGCTTTCTTT; V gene: TRBV4-2; CDR3 length: 18; clone size: -; D gene: -; J gene: TRBJ1-1
CDR3 protein: CASRQNRETEAFF; CDR3 DNA: TGCGCCAGCAGACAAAACAGGGAAACTGAAGCTTTCTTT; V gene: TRBV5-1; CDR3 length: 13; clone size: -; D gene: -; J gene: TRBJ1-1
CDR3 protein: CASSFGVDRTEAFF; CDR3 DNA: TGTGCCAGCAGCTTTGGGGTAGACAGGACTGAAGCTTTCTTT; V gene: TRBV5-6; CDR3 length: 14; clone size: -; D gene: -; J gene: TRBJ1-1
CDR3 protein: CASGRQNTEAFF; CDR3 DNA: TGTGCCAGCGGACGGCAGAACACTGAAGCTTTCTTT; V gene: TRBV6-6; CDR3 length: 12; clone size: -; D gene: -; J gene: TRBJ1-1
CDR3 protein: CATGLGADTQYF; CDR3 DNA: TGTGCCACGGGACTAGGGGCGGATACGCAGTATTTT; V gene: TRBV13; CDR3 length: 12; clone size: -; D gene: TRBD2; J gene: TRBJ2-3
CDR3 protein: CASSQAVPPRSNSKGYTF; CDR3 DNA: TGCGCCAGCAGCCAAGCGGTCCCCCCGAGATCAAACTCCAAAGGCTACACCTTC; V gene: TRBV4-1; CDR3 length: 18; clone size: -; D gene: -; J gene: TRBJ1-2
CDR3 protein: CASSLQETQYF; CDR3 DNA: TGTGCCAGCAGTTTACAGGAGACCCAGTACTTC; V gene: TRBV12-3/TRBV12-4; CDR3 length: 11; clone size: -; D gene: -; J gene: TRBJ2-5
CDR3 protein: CASSVEGLEEELFF; CDR3 DNA: TGTGCCAGCAGCGTAGAGGGACTAGAAGAGGAGCTGTTTTTT; V gene: TRBV9; CDR3 length: 14; clone size: -; D gene: TRBD2; J gene: TRBJ2-2
CDR3 protein: CATSRDVGQGHGYTF; CDR3 DNA: TGTGCCACCAGCAGAGACGTGGGACAGGGCCATGGCTACACCTTC; V gene: TRBV15; CDR3 length: 15; clone size: few; D gene: TRBD1; J gene: TRBJ1-2
CDR3 protein: CASSPPGSGNTIYF; CDR3 DNA: TGTGCCAGCAGCCCCCCAGGCTCTGGAAACACCATATATTTT; V gene: TRBV5-6; CDR3 length: 14; clone size: -; D gene: -; J gene: TRBJ1-3